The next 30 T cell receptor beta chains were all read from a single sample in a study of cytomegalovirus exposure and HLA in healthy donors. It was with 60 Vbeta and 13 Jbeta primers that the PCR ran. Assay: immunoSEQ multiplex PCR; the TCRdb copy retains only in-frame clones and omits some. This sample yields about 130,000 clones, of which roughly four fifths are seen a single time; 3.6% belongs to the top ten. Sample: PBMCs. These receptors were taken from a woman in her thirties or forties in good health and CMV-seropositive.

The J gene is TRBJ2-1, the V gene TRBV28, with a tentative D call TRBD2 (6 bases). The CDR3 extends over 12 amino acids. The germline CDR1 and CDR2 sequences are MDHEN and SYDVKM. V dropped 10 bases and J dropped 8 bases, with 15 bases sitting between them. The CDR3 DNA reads TGTGCCATCGGGCGGGGCCGGGATGAGCAGTTCTTC. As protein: CAIGRGRDEQFF.

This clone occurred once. The CDR3 loop reads CAISDSQAGGGETQYF. The CDR3 coding sequence is TGTGCCATCAGTGACTCCCAAGCGGGAGGAGGGGAGACCCAGTACTTC. This chain links TRBV10-3 with TRBJ2-5, with 9 bases matching TRBD2. Germline CDR1 is ENHRY and CDR2 is SYGVKD. V lost 3 bases, J lost 5 bases, and 10 bases stayed unmatched. This CDR3 has 16 residues.

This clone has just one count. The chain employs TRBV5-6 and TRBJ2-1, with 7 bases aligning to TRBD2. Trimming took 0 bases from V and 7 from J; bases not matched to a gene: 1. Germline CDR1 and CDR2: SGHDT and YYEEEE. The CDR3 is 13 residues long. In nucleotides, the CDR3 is TGTGCCAGCAGCTTGGTGGGACTAAATGAGCAGTTCTTC. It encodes CASSLVGLNEQFF.

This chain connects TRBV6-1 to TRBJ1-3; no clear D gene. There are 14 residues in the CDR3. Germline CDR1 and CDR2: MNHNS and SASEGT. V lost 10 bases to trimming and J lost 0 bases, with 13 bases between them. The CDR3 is CATLGSGSGNTIYF. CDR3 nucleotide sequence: TGTGCCACCTTGGGCAGCGGCTCTGGAAACACCATATATTTT.

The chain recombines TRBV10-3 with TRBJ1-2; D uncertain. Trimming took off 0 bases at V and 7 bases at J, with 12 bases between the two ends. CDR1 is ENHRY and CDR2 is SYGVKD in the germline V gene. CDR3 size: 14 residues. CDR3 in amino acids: CAISESHSSGGYTF. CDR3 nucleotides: TGTGCCATCAGTGAGTCGCACAGCAGTGGTGGCTACACCTTC.

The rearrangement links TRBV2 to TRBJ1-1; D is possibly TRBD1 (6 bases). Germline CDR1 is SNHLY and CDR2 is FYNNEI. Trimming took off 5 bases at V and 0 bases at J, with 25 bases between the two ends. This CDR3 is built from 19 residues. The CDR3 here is CASSIRKFGTSFMNTEAFF. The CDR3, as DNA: TGTGCCAGCAGTATCCGGAAATTCGGGACATCATTCATGAACACTGAAGCTTTCTTT.

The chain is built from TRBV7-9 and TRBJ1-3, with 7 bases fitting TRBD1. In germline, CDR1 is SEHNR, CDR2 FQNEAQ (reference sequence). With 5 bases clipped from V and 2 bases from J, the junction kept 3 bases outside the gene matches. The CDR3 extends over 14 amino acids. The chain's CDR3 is CASSRGQPGNTIYF. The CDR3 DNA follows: TGTGCCAGCAGCAGGGGACAGCCTGGAAACACCATATATTTT. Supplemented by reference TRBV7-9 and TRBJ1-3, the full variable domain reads DTGVSQNPRHKITKRGQNVTFRCDPISEHNRLYWYRQTLGQGPEFLTYFQNEAQLEKSRLLSDRFSAERPKGSFSTLEIQRTEQGDSAMYLCASSRGQPGNTIYFGEGSWLTVV.

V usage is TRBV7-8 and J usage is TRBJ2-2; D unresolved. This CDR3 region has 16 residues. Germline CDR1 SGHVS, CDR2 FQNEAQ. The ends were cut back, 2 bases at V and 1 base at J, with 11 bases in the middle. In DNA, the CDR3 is TGTGCCAGCAGCTTACCAGTCTTGCAGAACACCGGGGAGCTGTTTTTT. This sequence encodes CASSLPVLQNTGELFF.

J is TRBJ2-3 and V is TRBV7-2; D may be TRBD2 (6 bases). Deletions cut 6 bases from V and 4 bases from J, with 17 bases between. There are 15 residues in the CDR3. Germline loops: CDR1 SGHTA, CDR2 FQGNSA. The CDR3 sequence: CASRGGVALPDTQYF. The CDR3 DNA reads TGTGCCAGCAGGGGCGGGGTAGCGCTTCCAGATACGCAGTATTTT.

Here the CDR3 DNA reads TGTGCCTGGAGTGCCTTAGGGCGGGGGTTCTACGAGCAGTACTTC. Protein: CAWSALGRGFYEQYF. The J gene is TRBJ2-7, the V gene TRBV30, with 7 bases aligning to TRBD2. J was trimmed by 3 bases and V by 1 base; bases with no gene match: 9. The germline CDR1 and CDR2 sequences are GTSNPN and SVGIG (reference sequence). The CDR3 runs 15 residues.

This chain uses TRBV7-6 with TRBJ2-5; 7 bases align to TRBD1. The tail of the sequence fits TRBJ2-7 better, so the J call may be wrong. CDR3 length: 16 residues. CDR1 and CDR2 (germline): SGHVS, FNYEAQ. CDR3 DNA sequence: TGTGCCAGCAGCGCGCTGATCCGGGACAGACCCTACGAGCAGTACTTC. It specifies CASSALIRDRPYEQYF.

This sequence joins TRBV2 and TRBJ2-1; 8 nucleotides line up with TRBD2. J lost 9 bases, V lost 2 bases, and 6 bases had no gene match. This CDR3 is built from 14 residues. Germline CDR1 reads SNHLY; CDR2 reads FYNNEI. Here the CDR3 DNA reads TGTGCCAGCAGTGAAACGGGAGGGCCGGGTGAGCAGTTCTTC. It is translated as CASSETGGPGEQFF. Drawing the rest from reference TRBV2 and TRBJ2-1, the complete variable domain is EPEVTQTPSHQVTQMGQEVILRCVPISNHLYFYWYRQILGQKVEFLVSFYNNEISEKSEIFDDQFSVERPDGSNFTLKIRSTKLEDSAMYFCASSETGGPGEQFFGPGTRLTVL.

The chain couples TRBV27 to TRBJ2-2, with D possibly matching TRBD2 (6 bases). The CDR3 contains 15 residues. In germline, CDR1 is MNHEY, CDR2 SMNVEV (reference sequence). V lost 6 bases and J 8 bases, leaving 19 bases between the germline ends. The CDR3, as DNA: TGTGCCAGCAGCCAAGCGGAGGGAGGCCCGGGGGAGCTGTTTTTT. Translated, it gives CASSQAEGGPGELFF.

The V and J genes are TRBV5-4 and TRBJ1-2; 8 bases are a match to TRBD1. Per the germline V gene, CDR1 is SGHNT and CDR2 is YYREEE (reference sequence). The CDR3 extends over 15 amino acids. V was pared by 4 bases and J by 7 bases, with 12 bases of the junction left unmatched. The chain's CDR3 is CASSTPDRAFLGYTF. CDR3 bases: TGTGCCAGCAGCACCCCGGACAGGGCGTTTCTTGGCTACACCTTC.

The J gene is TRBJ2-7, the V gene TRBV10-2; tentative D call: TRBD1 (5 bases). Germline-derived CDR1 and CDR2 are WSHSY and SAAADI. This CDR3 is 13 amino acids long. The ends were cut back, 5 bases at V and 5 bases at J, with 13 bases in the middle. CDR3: CASSPLWGHEQYF. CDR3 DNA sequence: TGCGCCAGCAGTCCTCTGTGGGGCCACGAGCAGTACTTC.

The CDR3 spells CASSTFSGLNTGELFF. In DNA, the CDR3 is TGTGCCAGTAGTACCTTTAGCGGATTGAACACCGGGGAGCTGTTTTTT. The chain links TRBV19 to TRBJ2-2; TRBD2 is a possible D gene (6 bases). Looked up from germline, CDR1 is LNHDA and CDR2 is SQIVND (reference sequence). This CDR3 contains 16 residues. V shed 4 bases and J shed 1 base, with 13 bases lying between them.

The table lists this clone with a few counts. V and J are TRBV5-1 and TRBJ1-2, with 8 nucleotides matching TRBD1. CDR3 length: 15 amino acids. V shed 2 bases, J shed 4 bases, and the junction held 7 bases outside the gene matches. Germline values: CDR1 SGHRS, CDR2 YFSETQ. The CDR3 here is CASSLTQGESYGYTF. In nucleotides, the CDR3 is TGCGCCAGCAGCTTAACACAGGGGGAGAGCTATGGCTACACCTTC.

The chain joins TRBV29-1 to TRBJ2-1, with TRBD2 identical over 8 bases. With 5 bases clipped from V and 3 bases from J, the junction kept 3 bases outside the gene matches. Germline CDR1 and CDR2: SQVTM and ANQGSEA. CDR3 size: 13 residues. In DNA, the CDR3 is TGCAGCGTTCAACTAGCGGACTACAATGAGCAGTTCTTC. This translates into CSVQLADYNEQFF.

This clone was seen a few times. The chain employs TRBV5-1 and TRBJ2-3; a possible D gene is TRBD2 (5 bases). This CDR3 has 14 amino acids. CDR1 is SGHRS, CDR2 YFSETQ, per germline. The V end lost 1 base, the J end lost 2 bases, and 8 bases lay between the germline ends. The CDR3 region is CASSLRTFTDTQYF. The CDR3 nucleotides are TGCGCCAGCAGCTTGAGGACTTTCACAGATACGCAGTATTTT.

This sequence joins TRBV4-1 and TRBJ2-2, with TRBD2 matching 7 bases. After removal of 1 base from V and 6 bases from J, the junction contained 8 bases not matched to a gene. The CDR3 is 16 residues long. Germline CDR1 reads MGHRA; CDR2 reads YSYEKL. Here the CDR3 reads CASSQGGGSLSGELFF. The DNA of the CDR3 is TGCGCCAGCAGCCAAGGTGGCGGGAGTTTATCCGGGGAGCTGTTTTTT.

CDR3 nucleotides: TGCGCCAGCAGCCACCCGAAGAGCGGGAGGGCCCCGATTGATGAGCAGTTCTTC. Its translation: CASSHPKSGRAPIDEQFF. The chain employs TRBV4-1 and TRBJ2-1, with 10 bases matching TRBD2. The CDR3 is 18 amino acids. The V gene's germline CDR1 is MGHRA and CDR2 YSYEKL. V shed 3 bases and J 8 bases; nucleotides not matched to a gene: 16.

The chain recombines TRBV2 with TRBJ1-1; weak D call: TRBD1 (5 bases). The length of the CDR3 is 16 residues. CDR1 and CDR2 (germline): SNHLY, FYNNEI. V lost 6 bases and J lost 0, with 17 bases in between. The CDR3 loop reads CASRALDSGLNTEAFF. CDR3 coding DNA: TGTGCCAGCAGAGCGTTAGACAGTGGCTTGAACACTGAAGCTTTCTTT.

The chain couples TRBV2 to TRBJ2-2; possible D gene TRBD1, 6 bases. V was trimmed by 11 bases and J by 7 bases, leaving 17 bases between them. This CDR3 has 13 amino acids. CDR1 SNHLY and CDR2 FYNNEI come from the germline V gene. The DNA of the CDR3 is TGTGCCGGCCGCGTTGGGGGCGGCGGGGAGCTGTTTTTT. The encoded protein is CAGRVGGGGELFF.

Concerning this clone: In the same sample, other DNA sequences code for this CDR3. The CDR3 sequence: CASSLLNTEAFF. The CDR3, as DNA: TGTGCCAGCTCACTCTTGAACACTGAAGCTTTCTTT. This rearrangement joins TRBV18 to TRBJ1-1; D call uncertain. Trimming cost V 4 bases and J 0 bases, with 3 bases left between them. The CDR3 consists of 12 residues. Per the germline V gene, CDR1 is KGHSH and CDR2 is LQKENI.

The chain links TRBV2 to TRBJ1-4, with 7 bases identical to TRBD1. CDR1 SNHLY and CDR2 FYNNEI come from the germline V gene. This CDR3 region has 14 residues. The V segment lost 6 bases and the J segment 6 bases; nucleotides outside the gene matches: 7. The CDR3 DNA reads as TGTGCCAGCAGCAGAAACAGGGGTGATGAAAAACTGTTTTTT. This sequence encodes CASSRNRGDEKLFF.

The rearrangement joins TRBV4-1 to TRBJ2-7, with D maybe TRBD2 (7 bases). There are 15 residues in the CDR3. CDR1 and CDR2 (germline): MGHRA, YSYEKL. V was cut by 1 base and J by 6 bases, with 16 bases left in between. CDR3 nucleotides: TGCGCCAGCAGCCAAGTCCAGGGGCGCGGGGGCGAGCAGTACTTC. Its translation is CASSQVQGRGGEQYF.

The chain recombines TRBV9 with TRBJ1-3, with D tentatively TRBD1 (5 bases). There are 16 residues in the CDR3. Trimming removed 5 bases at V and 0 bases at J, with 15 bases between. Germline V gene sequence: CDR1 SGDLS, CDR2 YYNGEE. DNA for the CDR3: TGTGCCAGCAGGTCTGGCGGGGCGAGCTCTGGAAACACCATATATTTT. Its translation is CASRSGGASSGNTIYF.

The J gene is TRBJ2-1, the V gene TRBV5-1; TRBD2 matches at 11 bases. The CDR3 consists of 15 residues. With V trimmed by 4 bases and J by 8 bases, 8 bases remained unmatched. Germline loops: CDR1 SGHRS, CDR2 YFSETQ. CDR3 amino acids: CASSPLAGGLDEQFF. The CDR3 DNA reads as TGCGCCAGCAGCCCCCTAGCGGGAGGTTTGGATGAGCAGTTCTTC.

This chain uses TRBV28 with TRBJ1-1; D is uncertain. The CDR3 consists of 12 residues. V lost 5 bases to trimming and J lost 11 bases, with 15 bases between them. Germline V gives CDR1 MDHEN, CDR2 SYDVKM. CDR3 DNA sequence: TGTGCCAGCAGTATGGAGGAGGACCGGGCTTTCTTT. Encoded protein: CASSMEEDRAFF.

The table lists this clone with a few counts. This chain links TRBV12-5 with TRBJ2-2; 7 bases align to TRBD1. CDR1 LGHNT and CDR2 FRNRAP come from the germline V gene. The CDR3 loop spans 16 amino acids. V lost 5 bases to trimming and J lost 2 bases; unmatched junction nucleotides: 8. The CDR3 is CASGPTTGRNTGELFF. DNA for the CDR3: TGTGCTAGTGGTCCCACGACAGGGAGAAACACCGGGGAGCTGTTTTTT. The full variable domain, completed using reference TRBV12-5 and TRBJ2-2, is DARVTQTPRHKVTEMGQEVTMRCQPILGHNTVFWYRQTMMQGLELLAYFRNRAPLDDSGMPKDRFSAEMPDATLATLKIQPSEPRDSAVYFCASGPTTGRNTGELFFGEGSRLTVL.